The 3 T cell receptor beta chains listed next were all sequenced from one sample in a study of T-cell memory formation after mild COVID-19. MiXCR was run by TCRdb on the 5' RACE reads, yielding one entry per CDR3 protein. The sample contains some 350,000 distinct CDR3 sequences, less than 20% of which appear only once. The specimen sequenced was PBMCs or a T cell subset sorted from them (not recorded which). Receptors originate from a man younger than 30 who had mild COVID-19 (a few samples of this study predate the infection). Cell type and time point are not known.

This clonotype was observed a few times. The chain couples TRBV28 to TRBJ2-5, with 8 bases aligning to TRBD1. The CDR3 is 16 residues long. CDR1 and CDR2 (germline): MDHEN, SYDVKM. With V trimmed by 6 bases and J by 6 bases, 15 bases remained unmatched. The CDR3 is CASSHATGDLSKTQYF. The DNA of the CDR3 is TGTGCCAGCAGCCACGCGACAGGGGATTTGTCGAAGACCCAGTACTTC.

The count of this clonotype is one. V usage is TRBV7-6 and J usage is TRBJ1-1; 7 bases align to TRBD1. The V segment lost 2 bases and the J segment 3 bases; nucleotides outside the gene matches: 12. In germline, CDR1 is SGHVS, CDR2 FNYEAQ. This CDR3 spans 17 amino acids. CDR3 nucleotide sequence: TGTGCCAGCAGCTTATATCCGAGGGGGCCCGTGGACACTGAAGCTTTCTTT. Its translation: CASSLYPRGPVDTEAFF.

This clonotype was seen a few times. The J gene is TRBJ2-2, the V gene TRBV7-9; 11 bases match TRBD1. V was clipped by 5 bases and J by 1 base; unmatched bases: 3. CDR3 length: 16 residues. Germline-derived CDR1 and CDR2 are SEHNR and FQNEAQ (reference sequence). The CDR3: CASSGQGARNTGELFF. In nucleotides, the CDR3 is TGTGCCAGCAGCGGACAGGGGGCGCGGAACACCGGGGAGCTGTTTTTT.